This is a list of T cell receptor beta chains from one sample in a study of PD-1 blockade in classical Hodgkin lymphoma. Sequenced by immunoSEQ multiplex PCR; TCRdb stores in-frame clones only, minus some. The sample includes some 95,000 clones, 75% to 90% of them seen just once. Sample: peripheral blood mononuclear cells (PBMCs), taken before the second cycle of nivolumab. The receptor set was obtained from a human donor with classical Hodgkin lymphoma. Both conserved end residues are part of each CDR3. The D gene is left open where the match is weak. A clone size is listed for some rows: how often the clone was seen (once, few, many), or a class if it is expanded.

DNA	CDR3	size	V	J	D
TGTGCCAGCAGTTGGTCGGGACTAGCGGTTGACGGGGAGCTGTTTTTT	CASSWSGLAVDGELFF	.	TRBV27	TRBJ2-2	TRBD2
TGTGCCAGCTCAAGAGGGTATCAGGATGAAAAACTGTTTTTT	CASSRGYQDEKLFF	.	TRBV18	TRBJ1-4	.
TGTGCCAGTAGTCTCGAATTAACCGGGAGAAAGACTGAAGCTTTCTTT	CASSLELTGRKTEAFF	.	TRBV19	TRBJ1-1	.
TGTGCCAGCAGCTTATATCAGGCCGGGGAGCTGTTTTTT	CASSLYQAGELFF	once	TRBV11-3	TRBJ2-2	.
TGTGCCAGCAGCCGATTCCAAACCGGGGAGCTGTTTTTT	CASSRFQTGELFF	.	TRBV14	TRBJ2-2	.
TGTGCCAGCAGCTTTACCTTTAGCGGGAGCGAGCAGTACTTC	CASSFTFSGSEQYF	.	TRBV7-2	TRBJ2-7	TRBD2
TGTGCCAGCAGCTTAGGGACAGGGGCAGGGGAAAATGACATTCAGTACTTC	CASSLGTGAGENDIQYF	.	TRBV7-3	TRBJ2-4	TRBD1
TGTGCCTGGAGGAGTAGACAGGGCTACGAGCAGTACTTC	CAWRSRQGYEQYF	.	TRBV30	TRBJ2-7	TRBD1
TGTGCCAGCAGCTTCCTGGGCGGCGAGCAGTACTTC	CASSFLGGEQYF	once	TRBV7-9	TRBJ2-7	.
TGTGCCAGCAGCCCGACCCCGACAGGGGCGACTGAAGCTTTCTTT	CASSPTPTGATEAFF	.	TRBV7-9	TRBJ1-1	TRBD1
TGTGCCAGCAACTTCTTGGGTTCACCCCTCCACTTT	CASNFLGSPLHF	.	TRBV6-1	TRBJ1-6	.
TGTGCCAGCAGTTACTCATTTAGGGTTGAAAAACTGTTTTTT	CASSYSFRVEKLFF	.	TRBV6-5	TRBJ1-4	.
TGTGCCAGCTCACCGCCCGGGACAGAGTACGAGCAGTACTTC	CASSPPGTEYEQYF	.	TRBV18	TRBJ2-7	TRBD1
TGTGCCAGCAGCCTAAGGAGCTCGTCCTACGAGCAGTACTTC	CASSLRSSSYEQYF	once	TRBV7-6	TRBJ2-7	.
TGTGCCAGCAGTTACTCCTCGGACAGGGTAGATCAGCCCCAGCATTTT	CASSYSSDRVDQPQHF	.	TRBV6-6	TRBJ1-5	TRBD1
TGTGCCAGCAGTTACGGGAGCGGTTCCTACGAGCAGTACTTC	CASSYGSGSYEQYF	.	TRBV6-5	TRBJ2-7	.
TGTGCCAGCAGTTTGGGACTTTCGAATGAGCAGTTCTTC	CASSLGLSNEQFF	.	TRBV28	TRBJ2-1	.
TGCAGCGTCAAGGATTACGAGCAGTACTTC	CSVKDYEQYF	.	TRBV29-1	TRBJ2-7	.
TGTGCCAGCAGCTTGTATTCAGACCACGAGCAGTACTTC	CASSLYSDHEQYF	.	TRBV11-2	TRBJ2-7	.
TGTGCCAGCAGTTGGACTAGAGCGACAGGGGAGACCCAGTACTTC	CASSWTRATGETQYF	.	TRBV2	TRBJ2-5	.
TGTGCCAGCAGCTTAGTTGGGCTGTGGTCACCCCTCCACTTT	CASSLVGLWSPLHF	.	TRBV11-2	TRBJ1-6	.
TGTGCCACCAGCAGAGATCAACAGCCCCAGCATTTT	CATSRDQQPQHF	.	TRBV15	TRBJ1-5	.
TGCAGCCTCGGGACAGGGGCCCTCTACGAGCAGTACTTC	CSLGTGALYEQYF	.	TRBV29-1	TRBJ2-7	TRBD1
TGCAGCGTTGGCCCGGGACAGGCTATGAACACTGAAGCTTTCTTT	CSVGPGQAMNTEAFF	.	TRBV29-1	TRBJ1-1	TRBD1
TGTGCCAGCAGACCCGGGACAGGGGGCCACGAGCAGTACTTC	CASRPGTGGHEQYF	.	TRBV6-1	TRBJ2-7	TRBD1
TGTGCCAGCAGTTGGGGAGGGGACACTGAAGCTTTCTTT	CASSWGGDTEAFF	.	TRBV5-4	TRBJ1-1	.
TGCGCCAGCAGCTTGTGGGGCCTCGGGGAAAACTATGGCTACACCTTC	CASSLWGLGENYGYTF	.	TRBV5-1	TRBJ1-2	.
TGTGCCAGCAGCACGGGGCTTGTCACCGGGGAGCTGTTTTTT	CASSTGLVTGELFF	once	TRBV4-2	TRBJ2-2	.
TGCGCCAGCAGCCAAGCCGGGACAGGGGGCACTGAAGCTTTCTTT	CASSQAGTGGTEAFF	.	TRBV4-1	TRBJ1-1	TRBD1
TGTGCCAGCAGCCGGGACAGCTCTGGGGCCAACGTCCTGACTTTC	CASSRDSSGANVLTF	.	TRBV6-4	TRBJ2-6	TRBD1
TGTGCCAGCAGCCCCACTAGTAGCTCCTACGAGCAGTACTTC	CASSPTSSSYEQYF	once	TRBV11-2	TRBJ2-7	.
TGTGCCAGCAACCTCAGGCTAAGGGAGCAGTACTTC	CASNLRLREQYF	.	TRBV2	TRBJ2-7	.
TGTGCCAGCAGCTTAGAAAGGGACAGTAGGGAGCAGTACTTC	CASSLERDSREQYF	.	TRBV11-2	TRBJ2-7	TRBD1
TGCGCCAGCAGCGGACCGGGACAGCTTTACGAGCAGTACTTC	CASSGPGQLYEQYF	.	TRBV5-1	TRBJ2-7	TRBD1
TGTGCTAGTGGTTTGGTACCGGGACAGTCTAATTCACCCCTCCACTTT	CASGLVPGQSNSPLHF	.	TRBV12-5	TRBJ1-6	TRBD1
TGTGCCAGCAGTGTGATACAAGAGACCCAGTACTTC	CASSVIQETQYF	.	TRBV2	TRBJ2-5	.
TGTGCCAGCAGCGGGACTAGCGGCCAAGAGACCCAGTACTTC	CASSGTSGQETQYF	.	TRBV13	TRBJ2-5	TRBD2
TGTGCCAGCAGTTACTCGTGGCACCAAGAGACCCAGTACTTC	CASSYSWHQETQYF	.	TRBV6-5	TRBJ2-5	.
TGCGCCAGCAGCCAAGTAGCGGGGGGTTTGAATGAGCAGTTCTTC	CASSQVAGGLNEQFF	.	TRBV4-1	TRBJ2-1	TRBD2
TGTGCCAGCAGTTTACGGCACCATGAAAACTATGGCTACACCTTC	CASSLRHHENYGYTF	.	TRBV27	TRBJ1-2	.
TGCGCCAGCAGCTTGGCGGGGGGCGCCTTTACGCAGTATTTT	CASSLAGGAFTQYF	.	TRBV5-1	TRBJ2-3	.
TGTGCCAGCAGCCCTCTTTGGGGGGGGAACTCCTACGAGCAGTACTTC	CASSPLWGGNSYEQYF	.	TRBV7-4	TRBJ2-7	TRBD2
TGCAGCGTTGGAGGACAGCGCTCTGAAGCTTTCTTT	CSVGGQRSEAFF	.	TRBV29-1	TRBJ1-1	.
TGTGCCAGCAGCTTGGCAGGGGGATTAAAAGAGACCCAGTACTTC	CASSLAGGLKETQYF	.	TRBV7-9	TRBJ2-5	TRBD1
TGTGCCAGCAGAGAAACTAGCGGGAGCTCCTACGAGCAGTACTTC	CASRETSGSSYEQYF	.	TRBV7-9	TRBJ2-7	TRBD2
TGTGCCAGCAGTCTCCTCCTGGACACTGAAGCTTTCTTT	CASSLLLDTEAFF	.	TRBV11-1	TRBJ1-1	.
TGTGCCAGCAGTGAGGGAGCTTTCTTT	CASSEGAFF	.	TRBV2	TRBJ1-1	.
TGTGCCAGTCGAACTTGGAGTGACGGACAGGGCCGGACTGAAGCTTTCTTT	CASRTWSDGQGRTEAFF	.	TRBV28	TRBJ1-1	TRBD1
TGTGCCAGCAGCTTAGACCTAGCGGGGCGAGAGACCCAGTACTTC	CASSLDLAGRETQYF	.	TRBV5-6	TRBJ2-5	TRBD2
TGTGCCAGCAGTTTGCGGAACACTGAAGCTTTCTTT	CASSLRNTEAFF	.	TRBV28	TRBJ1-1	.
TGTGCCAGCAGCTTTTGTGGGACCCAGCGCCAGCCCCAGCATTTT	CASSFCGTQRQPQHF	.	TRBV12-1	TRBJ1-5	.